The 8 T cell receptor beta chains in this list originate from one sample, sequenced in a study of blood T cell repertoires in COVID-19. The protocol was immunoSEQ multiplex PCR, while the TCRdb copy is restricted to in-frame clones and leaves out a portion. The sample has some 130,000 clones; 84% are singletons. Specimen: PBMCs or T cells enriched from blood (not recorded which). The receptors were gathered from a man aged 40-49 years with acute COVID-19.

The rearrangement uses TRBV18 and TRBJ1-5; D is unclear. The V gene's germline CDR1 is KGHSH and CDR2 LQKENI. The ends were cut back, 3 bases at V and 6 bases at J, with 9 bases in the middle. The length of the CDR3 is 13 residues. The CDR3 sequence is CASSPVEGQPQHF. The CDR3 DNA sequence: TGTGCCAGCTCACCGGTAGAGGGTCAGCCCCAGCATTTT. Based on the CDR3 plus reference TRBV18 and TRBJ1-5, the full variable domain is NAGVMQNPRHLVRRRGQEARLRCSPMKGHSHVYWYRQLPEEGLKFMVYLQKENIIDESGMPKERFSAEFPKEGPSILRIQQVVRGDSAAYFCASSPVEGQPQHFGDGTRLSIL.

This clone has a handful of counts. This chain joins TRBV15 and TRBJ2-3; 13 bases agree with TRBD2. The CDR3 has 18 amino acids. The germline CDR1 and CDR2 sequences are LNHNV and YYDKDF (reference sequence). V gave up 0 bases and J gave up 0 bases; unmatched junction bases: 3. This CDR3 reads CATSRELAGGPSTDTQYF. The CDR3 coding sequence is TGTGCCACCAGCAGAGAACTAGCGGGGGGGCCAAGCACAGATACGCAGTATTTT.

This chain's CDR3 is CASLHRGKETQYF. CDR3 in DNA: TGTGCAAGTCTTCACAGGGGGAAAGAGACCCAGTACTTC. The rearrangement links TRBV13 to TRBJ2-5; 8 bases match TRBD1. The CDR3 spans 13 residues. The germline gives CDR1 PRHDT, CDR2 FYEKMQ (reference sequence). Combining the CDR3 with reference TRBV13 and TRBJ2-5 gives the whole variable domain AAGVIQSPRHLIKEKRETATLKCYPIPRHDTVYWYQQGPGQDPQFLISFYEKMQSDKGSIPDRFSAQQFSDYHSELNMSSLELGDSALYFCASLHRGKETQYFGPGTRLLVL.

The chain links TRBV10-2 to TRBJ2-1; 12 nucleotides agree with TRBD2. Losses at the gene ends were 5 bases for V and 8 bases for J; bases not matched to a gene: 4. The CDR3 consists of 14 residues. Germline V lookup: CDR1 WSHSY, CDR2 SAAADI. DNA for the CDR3: TGCGCCAGCAGTCTAGCGGGGGGGCCCGATGAGCAGTTCTTC. Translated: CASSLAGGPDEQFF.

V gene TRBV5-4 combines with J gene TRBJ2-1; 9 bases line up with TRBD2. The germline V gene encodes CDR1 SGHNT and CDR2 YYREEE (reference sequence). V shed 2 bases and J 7 bases; nucleotides not matched to a gene: 1. The CDR3 totals 13 residues. The CDR3 spells CASSFSGGNEQFF. In DNA, the CDR3 is TGTGCCAGCAGCTTCAGCGGGGGGAATGAGCAGTTCTTC. Using reference TRBV5-4 and TRBJ2-1 for the parts outside the CDR3, the full variable domain is ETGVTQSPTHLIKTRGQQVTLRCSSQSGHNTVSWYQQALGQGPQFIFQYYREEENGRGNFPPRFSGLQFPNYSSELNVNALELDDSALYLCASSFSGGNEQFFGPGTRLTVL.

This clone has just a few counts. The CDR3 region has the DNA TGTGCCAGCAGCTTATGGGGAGTCGAGGGCTACACCTTC. As protein: CASSLWGVEGYTF. The V call is TRBV7-2, the J call TRBJ1-2, with unresolved D. V was cut by 2 bases and J by 8 bases, with 12 bases left in between. CDR1 is SGHTA and CDR2 is FQGNSA in the germline V gene. The CDR3 loop spans 13 amino acids.

Here the CDR3 reads CASSPPTNYGYTF. CDR3 coding DNA: TGTGCCAGCAGCCCGCCGACAAACTATGGCTACACCTTC. The genes are TRBV5-5 and TRBJ1-2; D ambiguous. This CDR3 region has 13 residues. The V end was cut by 4 bases, the J end by 2 bases, with 9 bases between. The germline V gene encodes CDR1 SGHKS and CDR2 YYEKEE (reference sequence).

V usage is TRBV7-3 and J usage is TRBJ2-1; 13 nucleotides line up with TRBD2. The CDR3 consists of 16 residues. The trim removed 3 bases at V and 7 bases at J, leaving 6 bases unmatched. Germline V CDR1 and CDR2: SGHTA, FQGTGA. The CDR3 here is CASSLWTSGSRNEQFF. CDR3 in DNA: TGTGCCAGCAGCTTGTGGACTAGCGGGAGTAGGAATGAGCAGTTCTTC.